The source of this T cell receptor (beta chain) is a study of CD8 T cells in Susac syndrome. Random hexamers primed reverse transcription of 0.5 to 1 ug RNA. A multiplex approach, immunoSEQ multiplex PCR, amplified TCR beta CDR3 across 54 Vbeta and 13 Jbeta. Each CDR3 protein is one row after TCRdb ran MiXCR on the immunoSEQ multiplex PCR reads. The sample holds about 90,000 distinct CDR3 sequences, over 85% seen once. The authors sequenced TCR beta from blood CD8+ and CD4+ T cells. Controls were drawn from healthy donors and were matched for age and sex. Negative isolation was used for CD8+ and CD4+ T cells and FACS enrichment for TEMRA cells. This clonotype was counted a single time. The receptor was derived from a human donor in good health. Sequenced input: CD8+ T cells from PBMCs.

CDR3 region: CASSQSSNQPQHF. The CDR3 DNA sequence: TGTGCCAGCAGCCAAAGTAGCAATCAGCCCCAGCATTTT. The V and J genes are TRBV3-1 and TRBJ1-5, with D unresolved. Between the trimmed V and J ends, which lost 2 bases and 0 bases, there was a span of 2 bases. From germline, CDR1 is LGHDT and CDR2 YNNKEL (reference sequence). The CDR3 covers 13 residues.